This TCR beta chain was identified in a study of tumor and adjacent non-tumor tissue in lung cancer. TCRbeta libraries were built with three rounds of nested PCR, modified from ARM-PCR. TCRdb processed the multiplex PCR reads anew with MiXCR; each CDR3 protein has one entry. The sample lists roughly 70,000 distinct CDR3 sequences, around four fifths occurring once. The template was RNA from unsorted bulk tissue. The CDR3 is 14 residues long. Germline values: CDR1 DFQATT, CDR2 SNEGSKA (reference sequence). The J segment lost 7 bases and the V segment lost 7 bases, leaving 12 bases of the junction unmatched.

The receptor's source is a man aged 60 to 75 with non-small cell lung cancer. Sequenced: lung tumor tissue. The chain links TRBV20-1 to TRBJ2-1; TRBD1 matches 8 bases. The DNA of the CDR3 is TGCAGTGGTGATGGGGACAGGTGTATGAATGAGCAGTTCTTC. It specifies CSGDGDRCMNEQFF.